The clone carrying this T cell receptor beta chain was recorded a few times. The antigen remains undetermined. The sample originates from a study of T-cell memory formation after mild COVID-19. Background on the study: Among the donors, TCR clusters were largely specific to each donor. General study points: Contracting clones localized mainly to CM and EM when CD4+ and mainly to EMRA when CD8+.

5'RACE with constant-segment primers yielded barcoded, UMI-tagged TCR alpha and TCR beta cDNA libraries. TCRdb fed the 5' RACE reads into MiXCR, producing one record per CDR3 protein. This sample has fewer than 350,000 distinct CDR3 sequences, with 8% to 10% found just once. V was trimmed by 1 base and J by 0 bases, leaving 10 bases between them. This CDR3 spans 15 amino acids. Looked up from germline, CDR1 is SEHNR and CDR2 is FQNEAQ (reference sequence). The chain links TRBV7-9 to TRBJ2-7, with D maybe TRBD1 (6 bases). This receptor was taken from a man aged 18 to 30 who had mild COVID-19 (a few samples of this study predate the infection). Cell type and time point are not known. Sequencing used PBMCs or a T cell subset sorted from them (not recorded which). CDR3 coding DNA: TGTGCCAGCAGCTTAGGAAGGACAGTCTCCTACGAGCAGTACTTC. Translating it yields CASSLGRTVSYEQYF. The entire variable domain, with the rest obtained from reference TRBV7-9 and TRBJ2-7, is as follows: DTGVSQNPRHKITKRGQNVTFRCDPISEHNRLYWYRQTLGQGPEFLTYFQNEAQLEKSRLLSDRFSAERPKGSFSTLEIQRTEQGDSAMYLCASSLGRTVSYEQYFGPGTRLTVT.